A single sample is the source of the 28 T cell receptor beta chains below, sequenced in a study of blood T cell repertoires in COVID-19. Sequenced by immunoSEQ multiplex PCR; TCRdb stores in-frame clones only, minus some. Of 300,000 to 350,000 clones listed, approximately 85% are singletons. The sample was PBMCs or T cells enriched from blood (not recorded which). These receptors were taken from a man aged 25 to 40 who had recovered from COVID-19.

CDR3 amino acids: CAISDGLEETQYF. The CDR3 nucleotides are TGTGCCATCAGTGATGGACTGGAAGAGACCCAGTACTTC. The chain employs TRBV10-3 and TRBJ2-5, with D possibly matching TRBD2 (5 bases). The CDR3 is 13 residues long. Trimming shortened V by 3 bases and J by 3 bases, and 8 bases separated the two germline ends. CDR1 is ENHRY, CDR2 SYGVKD, per germline.

This sequence joins TRBV2 and TRBJ2-5; weak D call: TRBD1 (5 bases). Trimming shortened V by 7 bases and J by 4 bases, and 13 bases separated the two germline ends. Germline V gene lookup returns CDR1 SNHLY and CDR2 FYNNEI. This CDR3 has 13 amino acids. In nucleotides, the CDR3 is TGTGCCAGCAAACAGGAAATAGGAGAGACCCAGTACTTC. This encodes CASKQEIGETQYF.

The J gene is TRBJ1-2, the V gene TRBV29-1; D is ambiguous. The CDR3 loop spans 13 amino acids. The germline V gene encodes CDR1 SQVTM and CDR2 ANQGSEA. With 3 bases removed from V and 2 bases from J, the gap between germline ends came to 10 bases. CDR3 loop: CSVEFPGNYGYTF. The DNA of the CDR3 is TGCAGCGTTGAGTTTCCGGGAAACTATGGCTACACCTTC.

The V call is TRBV5-1, the J call TRBJ2-1; D not resolved. Trimming stripped 4 bases from V and 5 bases from J, with 13 bases between. The CDR3 sequence is 14 residues long. Per the germline V gene, CDR1 is SGHRS and CDR2 is YFSETQ. CDR3 sequence: CASSLVPGNNEQFF. In nucleotides, the CDR3 is TGCGCCAGCAGCCTCGTCCCGGGTAACAATGAGCAGTTCTTC.

The chain combines TRBV9 with TRBJ1-4; the D is unclear. CDR1 and CDR2 (germline): SGDLS, YYNGEE. CDR3 length: 17 residues. V was clipped by 0 bases and J by 4 bases, with 16 bases between them. This CDR3 reads CASSVADSPPYNEKLFF. CDR3 nucleotides: TGTGCCAGCAGCGTAGCCGACTCCCCCCCTTATAATGAAAAACTGTTTTTT.

CDR3 region: CASSVQGATNEQYF. The CDR3 region has the DNA TGCGCCAGCAGCGTTCAGGGGGCGACAAACGAGCAGTACTTC. The rearrangement uses TRBV5-1 and TRBJ2-7, with 8 bases identical to TRBD1. Germline V lookup: CDR1 SGHRS, CDR2 YFSETQ. V was clipped by 4 bases and J by 5 bases; unmatched bases: 8. This CDR3 is 14 amino acids long.

The chain combines TRBV30 with TRBJ1-1; TRBD1 is a possible D gene (5 bases). Trimming removed 3 bases from V and 0 bases from J, with 14 bases in between. Germline CDR1 and CDR2: GTSNPN and SVGIG (reference sequence). The CDR3 runs 15 residues. The CDR3, as DNA: TGTGCCTGGAGCCCAGGAAAGGGGTTGAACACTGAAGCTTTCTTT. Translation: CAWSPGKGLNTEAFF.

The chain has TRBV29-1 and TRBJ2-3; the D is unclear. V lost 3 bases and J 0 bases, leaving 10 bases between the germline ends. The CDR3 is made up of 14 amino acids. Germline V lookup: CDR1 SQVTM, CDR2 ANQGSEA. CDR3: CSVEGSFSTDTQYF. As DNA, the CDR3 is TGCAGCGTTGAGGGCAGTTTTAGCACAGATACGCAGTATTTT.

The chain uses TRBV7-9 and TRBJ1-1; 7 nucleotides match TRBD1. Trimming at V came to 5 bases and at J to 8 bases, leaving 14 bases not matched to a gene. The CDR3 covers 15 residues. The germline V gene has CDR1 SEHNR and CDR2 FQNEAQ (reference sequence). CDR3 residues: CASSLPTGSELEAFF. In DNA, the CDR3 is TGTGCCAGCAGCCTGCCGACAGGGAGCGAACTCGAAGCTTTCTTT.

The chain carries TRBV19 and TRBJ1-2; maybe TRBD1 (6 bases). CDR3 length: 13 amino acids. V lost 0 bases, J lost 7 bases, and 9 bases lay in between. In germline, CDR1 is LNHDA, CDR2 SQIVND (reference sequence). CDR3 loop: CASSIDRGSGYTF. In DNA form, the CDR3 reads TGTGCCAGTAGTATAGACAGGGGATCTGGCTACACCTTC.

The V call is TRBV6-5, the J call TRBJ1-2; D ambiguous. Germline assignment: CDR1 MNHEY and CDR2 SVGAGI. The CDR3 length is 14 residues. In nucleotides, the CDR3 is TGTGCTCTACAACTACAGACTACTAACTATGGCTACACCTTC. It codes for CALQLQTTNYGYTF.

In its sample, this clone was seen once. CDR3 sequence reads: CASSPLGGRGGYTF. The CDR3 DNA reads as TGTGCCAGCAGCCCCCTCGGGGGGCGCGGTGGCTACACCTTC. The chain links TRBV5-6 to TRBJ1-2; D possibly corresponds to TRBD1 (6 bases). Germline CDR1 reads SGHDT; CDR2 reads YYEEEE. CDR3 length: 14 amino acids. With 4 bases removed from V and 7 bases from J, the gap between germline ends came to 17 bases.

The gene calls are TRBV15 and TRBJ2-7, with unresolved D. Per germline, CDR1 LNHNV and CDR2 YYDKDF (reference sequence). CDR3 length: 14 amino acids. Trimming removed 5 bases at V and 1 base at J, with 12 bases between. CDR3 protein: CATSSLLGSYEQYF. In DNA, the CDR3 is TGTGCCACCAGCTCGCTCCTAGGTTCCTACGAGCAGTACTTC.

Written as DNA, the CDR3 is TGTGCCAGCAGCTTGGACCTAGCGGGGGGACAAGAGACCCAGTACTTC. Amino acids: CASSLDLAGGQETQYF. The chain has TRBV5-4 and TRBJ2-5; 11 bases align to TRBD2. The ends lost 0 bases at V and 2 bases at J; junction bases unmatched: 3. CDR3 length equals 16 residues. Germline values: CDR1 SGHNT, CDR2 YYREEE (reference sequence).

The chain combines TRBV2 with TRBJ2-7; a possible D gene is TRBD2 (6 bases). Trimming removed 4 bases at V and 2 bases at J, with 9 bases between. The V gene's germline CDR1 is SNHLY and CDR2 FYNNEI. The CDR3 runs 13 residues. The CDR3 nucleotides read TGTGCCAGCAGTGCGGGACTCCCCTACGAGCAGTACTTC. Protein product: CASSAGLPYEQYF.

The chain combines TRBV5-6 with TRBJ2-7, with 11 bases fitting TRBD2. Germline V gene sequence: CDR1 SGHDT, CDR2 YYEEEE. Trimming took 3 bases from V and 9 from J; bases not matched to a gene: 11. CDR3 size: 15 residues. The CDR3 region has the DNA TGTGCCAGCAGCTCAGGACTAGCGGGTGTAGGGGGGCAGTACTTC. Amino acid sequence: CASSSGLAGVGGQYF.

V is TRBV2 and J is TRBJ1-2; TRBD1 might be the D (5 bases). The CDR3 extends over 13 amino acids. From germline, CDR1 is SNHLY and CDR2 FYNNEI. V dropped 8 bases and J dropped 0 bases, with 10 bases sitting between them. CDR3 region: CASQSGTNYGYTF. The DNA of the CDR3 is TGTGCCAGCCAGTCAGGGACTAACTATGGCTACACCTTC.

The chain recombines TRBV5-5 with TRBJ1-1, with 11 nucleotides matching TRBD1. Germline V CDR1 and CDR2: SGHKS, YYEKEE (reference sequence). The junction had 5 bases not matched to a gene; V was cut back by 2 bases and J by 5 bases. CDR3 length: 15 amino acids. The CDR3 DNA sequence: TGTGCCAGCAGCTTCACCGGGACAGGGGGTACTGAAGCTTTCTTT. Its translation is CASSFTGTGGTEAFF.

This chain uses TRBV19 with TRBJ1-6; 8 bases match TRBD1. This CDR3 has 15 amino acids. Per germline, CDR1 LNHDA and CDR2 SQIVND (reference sequence). The V gene end was trimmed by 6 bases and the J gene end by 5 bases; junction bases not matched to a gene: 6. DNA of the CDR3: TGTGCCAGTAGCGACCCGGGACAGGATAATTCACCCCTCCACTTT. Its protein product is CASSDPGQDNSPLHF.

The rearrangement uses TRBV30 and TRBJ1-3; D unresolved. Per germline, CDR1 GTSNPN and CDR2 SVGIG (reference sequence). The CDR3 runs 13 residues. V dropped 5 bases and J dropped 0 bases, with 8 bases sitting between them. This chain's CDR3 is CAWEQSSGNTIYF. CDR3 DNA: TGTGCCTGGGAACAAAGCTCTGGAAACACCATATATTTT. Supplemented by reference TRBV30 and TRBJ1-3, the full variable domain reads SQTIHQWPATLVQPVGSPLSLECTVEGTSNPNLYWYRQAAGRGLQLLFYSVGIGQISSEVPQNLSASRPQDRQFILSSKKLLLSDSGFYLCAWEQSSGNTIYFGEGSWLTVV.

The V gene is TRBV7-9, the J gene TRBJ1-6; a possible D gene is TRBD1 (6 bases). Germline-derived CDR1 and CDR2 are SEHNR and FQNEAQ (reference sequence). V shed 6 bases and J shed 2 bases, with 11 bases lying between them. This CDR3 has 15 residues. The CDR3 region is CASSHRDTYNSPLHF. Here the CDR3 DNA reads TGTGCCAGCAGTCACAGGGACACCTATAATTCACCCCTCCACTTT.

CDR3 region: CASARKNTGELFF. Here the CDR3 DNA reads TGTGCCAGCGCTAGGAAGAACACCGGGGAGCTGTTTTTT. V usage is TRBV2 and J usage is TRBJ2-2; D is uncertain. CDR1 and CDR2 from the germline V gene are SNHLY and FYNNEI. CDR3 length equals 13 residues. V dropped 8 bases and J dropped 1 base, with 8 bases sitting between them.

J is TRBJ2-2 and V is TRBV9; TRBD1 matches 7 bases. Per the germline V gene, CDR1 is SGDLS and CDR2 is YYNGEE. The CDR3 is 15 residues long. With 4 bases clipped from V and 0 bases from J, the junction kept 3 bases outside the gene matches. The CDR3 loop is CASSRQGTNTGELFF. DNA of the CDR3: TGTGCCAGCAGCCGACAGGGTACGAACACCGGGGAGCTGTTTTTT.

The chain combines TRBV4-3 with TRBJ2-6; D is uncertain. The CDR3 contains 19 residues. In germline, CDR1 is LGHNA, CDR2 YSLEER. V dropped 6 bases and J dropped 0 bases, with 21 bases sitting between them. CDR3 nucleotides: TGCGCCAGCAGTCCTAGTAATCGACTGTTGACCTCTGGGGCCAACGTCCTGACTTTC. Residues: CASSPSNRLLTSGANVLTF.

This clone has only one observation. The chain is built from TRBV7-3 and TRBJ1-2; a possible D gene is TRBD1 (5 bases). The ends were cut back, 1 base at V and 8 bases at J, with 14 bases in the middle. CDR3 length equals 14 residues. The germline V gene encodes CDR1 SGHTA and CDR2 FQGTGA. The CDR3 nucleotides read TGTGCCAGCAGCTTAAGGGGCAGGCGGGACGGCTACACCTTC. Translated, it gives CASSLRGRRDGYTF.

This rearrangement joins TRBV12-3 or TRBV12-4 to TRBJ1-1; 9 bases line up with TRBD1. The CDR3 contains 13 residues. Trimming cost V 5 bases and J 4 bases; bases outside gene matches: 2. The CDR3 loop reads CASSPQGATEAFF. CDR3 nucleotides: TGTGCCAGCAGTCCACAGGGGGCCACTGAAGCTTTCTTT.

The chain uses TRBV4-3 and TRBJ1-6, with 7 bases lining up with TRBD1. The CDR3 is 16 amino acids. V lost 4 bases and J lost 7; bases outside the gene matches: 10. CDR1 is LGHNA and CDR2 is YSLEER in the germline V gene. The CDR3 protein is CASSPRAGQRNSPLHF. The CDR3 DNA is TGCGCCAGCAGCCCCAGGGCGGGACAGCGCAATTCACCCCTCCACTTT.

This chain links TRBV5-4 with TRBJ2-7; D possibly corresponds to TRBD1 (6 bases). The CDR3 covers 15 residues. V lost 3 bases and J lost 0, with 13 bases in between. CDR1 is SGHNT and CDR2 is YYREEE in the germline V gene (reference sequence). Written as DNA, the CDR3 is TGTGCCAGCAGCTCCCAGGACAGTCGCTCCTACGAGCAGTACTTC. It translates to CASSSQDSRSYEQYF.